Below, 20 T cell receptor beta chains from the same sample are listed, as sequenced in a study of T cells in localized non-small cell lung cancer. Measured with immunoSEQ multiplex PCR; TCRdb has only the in-frame clones, and not every one. The sample contains hundreds of clones, less than 25% of which appear only once. Material: normal lung tissue next to the tumor, obtained before any cancer treatment. The origin of the receptors is a man between 40 and 70 years old with stage III lung adenocarcinoma.

This clone was observed a few times. The chain employs TRBV14 and TRBJ2-5, with D possibly matching TRBD2 (6 bases). Trimming took 4 bases from V and 1 from J, leaving 10 bases between them. The CDR3 covers 14 residues. Germline CDR1 is SGHDN and CDR2 is FVKESK. Here the CDR3 DNA reads TGTGCCAGCAGCCCGGGACTCCCCCAAGAGACCCAGTACTTC. Protein product: CASSPGLPQETQYF.

By proportion, this clone is large. The chain recombines TRBV9 with TRBJ2-1; the match to TRBD2 covers 7 bases. CDR1 is SGDLS and CDR2 is YYNGEE in the germline V gene. J was trimmed by 9 bases and V by 4 bases; bases with no gene match: 7. The CDR3 runs to 13 residues. The CDR3 nucleotides are TGTGCCAGCAGCCCGGTCCCTAGCGGTGAGCAGTTCTTC. This gives the protein CASSPVPSGEQFF.

This clone was observed a few times. The chain joins TRBV5-1 to TRBJ2-5, with D possibly being TRBD2 (5 bases). The germline V and J ends were trimmed by 0 bases and 5 bases, with 11 bases remaining between them. Germline assignment: CDR1 SGHRS and CDR2 YFSETQ. CDR3 size: 14 residues. CDR3 residues: CASSLEISVETQYF. The CDR3 coding sequence is TGCGCCAGCAGCTTGGAGATTAGCGTGGAGACCCAGTACTTC. The full variable domain, its missing parts supplied by reference TRBV5-1 and TRBJ2-5, is KAGVTQTPRYLIKTRGQQVTLSCSPISGHRSVSWYQQTPGQGLQFLFEYFSETQRNKGNFPGRFSGRQFSNSRSEMNVSTLELGDSALYLCASSLEISVETQYFGPGTRLLVL.

This clone was found a few times. V usage is TRBV6-8 and J usage is TRBJ2-7; the D is unclear. Per germline, CDR1 MNHGY and CDR2 SAAAGT. Deletions cut 7 bases from V and 0 bases from J, with 13 bases between. CDR3 size: 14 residues. CDR3 DNA sequence: TGTGCCAGCATCTATGGGGTAGGCTCCTACGAGCAGTACTTC. It yields the protein CASIYGVGSYEQYF.

This clone is deemed large (0.1 to 1%). This chain connects TRBV9 to TRBJ2-1, with 7 bases lining up with TRBD1. The CDR3 has 16 amino acids. Germline V gene lookup returns CDR1 SGDLS and CDR2 YYNGEE. V shed 3 bases and J 6 bases; nucleotides not matched to a gene: 12. The CDR3 DNA follows: TGTGCCAGCAGCGGGCACGCCGGGACAGACATCAATGAGCAGTTCTTC. Amino acid sequence: CASSGHAGTDINEQFF.

The J gene is TRBJ2-3, the V gene TRBV12-5; D is unresolved. This CDR3 region has 13 residues. Germline CDR1 LGHNT, CDR2 FRNRAP. Trimming removed 3 bases from V and 6 bases from J, with 10 bases in between. The CDR3 loop reads CASGFGLGDTQYF. The CDR3 coding sequence is TGTGCTAGTGGTTTCGGATTAGGGGATACGCAGTATTTT. Drawing the rest from reference TRBV12-5 and TRBJ2-3, the complete variable domain is DARVTQTPRHKVTEMGQEVTMRCQPILGHNTVFWYRQTMMQGLELLAYFRNRAPLDDSGMPKDRFSAEMPDATLATLKIQPSEPRDSAVYFCASGFGLGDTQYFGPGTRLTVL.

The CDR3 protein is CASSVSGVGGYTF. The CDR3 DNA reads TGTGCCAGCAGTGTATCCGGGGTGGGTGGCTACACCTTC. The chain employs TRBV6-8 and TRBJ1-2; D gene uncertain. CDR3 length: 13 residues. CDR1 MNHGY and CDR2 SAAAGT come from the germline V gene. Trimming removed 5 bases from V and 7 bases from J, with 14 bases in between.

This clone was observed a few times. The chain is built from TRBV30 and TRBJ2-7; 9 bases fit TRBD1. Germline trimming cut 8 bases from V and 10 bases from J; bases unmatched to any gene: 21. The CDR3 totals 15 residues. The V gene's germline CDR1 is GTSNPN and CDR2 SVGIG (reference sequence). This chain's CDR3 is CAHSIRDRVGGIQYF. CDR3 sequence (DNA): TGTGCCCACTCCATCCGGGACAGGGTGGGTGGTATTCAGTACTTC.

This clone was detected only a few times. The genes are TRBV11-3 and TRBJ1-2; D gene ambiguous. Trimming left V 4 bases short and J 8 bases short, with 17 bases between. CDR1 is SGHNT and CDR2 is YENEEA in the germline V gene. The CDR3 extends over 14 amino acids. The chain's CDR3 is CASSSGGDVPGYTF. For the CDR3, the DNA is TGTGCCAGCAGCTCGGGAGGTGATGTGCCCGGCTACACCTTC. The variable domain in full, with the rest retrieved from reference TRBV11-3 and TRBJ1-2, is EAGVVQSPRYKIIEKKQPVAFWCNPISGHNTLYWYLQNLGQGPELLIRYENEEAVDDSQLPKDRFSAERLKGVDSTLKIQPAELGDSAVYLCASSSGGDVPGYTFGSGTRLTVV.

Only a few counts were recorded for this clone. The rearrangement joins TRBV11-3 to TRBJ2-7, with D hard to call. CDR3 size: 15 residues. V lost 2 bases, J lost 1 base, and 12 bases lay in between. CDR1 and CDR2 (germline): SGHNT, YENEEA. The CDR3 is CASSLLLSLSYEQYF. The CDR3, as DNA: TGTGCCAGCAGCTTACTATTGTCGCTTTCCTACGAGCAGTACTTC.

The rearrangement joins TRBV2 to TRBJ1-6; the match to TRBD1 covers 8 bases. V shed 6 bases and J 9 bases; nucleotides not matched to a gene: 10. The CDR3 loop spans 15 amino acids. Germline CDR1 SNHLY, CDR2 FYNNEI. DNA of the CDR3: TGTGCCAGCAGGAGAGACAGGGGAGGAATTTCACCCCTCCACTTT. As protein: CASRRDRGGISPLHF.

This clone has just a few counts. The chain employs TRBV11-3 and TRBJ2-5, with a possible D match to TRBD1 (7 bases). The CDR3 totals 17 residues. The germline gives CDR1 SGHNT, CDR2 YENEEA. The V and J ends lost 5 bases and 6 bases respectively, with 25 bases between them. The CDR3 nucleotides read TGTGCCAGCAGCCCCGAAGGAGGGGGCGCGGGAATCAAGACCCAGTACTTC. Protein: CASSPEGGGAGIKTQYF.

As DNA, the CDR3 is TGCAGCGAGCGTACAGGGGGGGAAGAGACCCAGTACTTC. Its protein is CSERTGGEETQYF. The chain employs TRBV29-1 and TRBJ2-5; maybe TRBD1 (8 bases). V was trimmed by 7 bases and J by 3 bases, leaving 15 bases between them. This CDR3 is 13 amino acids long. Germline V lookup: CDR1 SQVTM, CDR2 ANQGSEA.

This chain uses TRBV11-3 with TRBJ2-1; 16 bases match TRBD2. The germline V gene encodes CDR1 SGHNT and CDR2 YENEEA. The CDR3 loop spans 18 amino acids. The trim removed 4 bases at V and 6 bases at J, leaving 9 bases unmatched. The CDR3: CASSSVAGTSGGANEQFF. The CDR3 region has the DNA TGTGCCAGCAGCTCTGTAGCCGGGACTAGCGGGGGGGCCAATGAGCAGTTCTTC.

The V and J genes are TRBV5-1 and TRBJ2-3, with TRBD2 as a possible D gene (6 bases). V was pared by 6 bases and J by 0 bases, with 17 bases between. Germline assignment: CDR1 SGHRS and CDR2 YFSETQ. The CDR3 sequence is 16 residues long. The chain's CDR3 is CASTVGLDLSTDTQYF. The CDR3 DNA reads TGCGCCAGCACCGTGGGACTCGATCTTAGCACAGATACGCAGTATTTT.

This clone was seen more than once but under ten times. V is TRBV6-8 and J is TRBJ1-1; D not certain. Germline V CDR1 and CDR2: MNHGY, SAAAGT. The germline V and J ends were trimmed by 6 bases and 3 bases, with 11 bases remaining between them. This CDR3 comprises 13 residues. CDR3 loop: CASRLVHDTEAFF. The CDR3 coding sequence is TGTGCCAGCAGGCTCGTACACGACACTGAAGCTTTCTTT.

This clone counts as medium-sized (0.01 to 0.1%). The J gene is TRBJ1-5, the V gene TRBV9; no clear D gene. CDR3 length: 13 amino acids. V was pared by 5 bases and J by 11 bases, with 17 bases between. Germline V gene lookup returns CDR1 SGDLS and CDR2 YYNGEE. The CDR3 DNA follows: TGTGCCAGCAGTGAAGCGGACGGAGGGTCCCAGCATTTT. It specifies CASSEADGGSQHF.

This clone was counted only a few times. This sequence joins TRBV9 and TRBJ2-1; 12 bases match TRBD2. Germline V lookup: CDR1 SGDLS, CDR2 YYNGEE. This CDR3 is built from 15 residues. The J segment lost 4 bases and the V segment lost 4 bases, leaving 3 bases of the junction unmatched. CDR3 DNA sequence: TGTGCCAGCAGCACCGGACTAGCGGGGTACAATGAGCAGTTCTTC. This translates into CASSTGLAGYNEQFF.

The V call is TRBV12-5, the J call TRBJ1-1, with no clear D. The CDR3 sequence is 11 residues long. Germline V CDR1 and CDR2: LGHNT, FRNRAP. CDR3 bases: TGTGCCAGCCACAACCCCAGGGAAGCTTTCTTT. Protein product: CASHNPREAFF.

This clone was detected only a few times. The genes are TRBV10-2 and TRBJ1-1, with D unresolved. Germline V gives CDR1 WSHSY, CDR2 SAAADI. V was shortened by 2 bases and J by 2 bases, with 12 bases between the two germline ends. CDR3 length: 15 residues. For the CDR3, the DNA is TGCGCCAGCAGTGAGGTATCAACCCCTAACACTGAAGCTTTCTTT. Amino acids: CASSEVSTPNTEAFF.